This T cell receptor (beta chain) was retrieved from a study of Ad26.COV2.S vaccination and SARS-CoV-2 variants. Treatment denoted: roughly 18 received Ad26.COV2.S at low or high dose, single or two shots; 5 received placebo; per-sample allocation not given. Specimens were obtained on day 63 following the first vaccine or placebo injection. Using immunoSEQ multiplex PCR, the repertoire was profiled, and TCRdb retains in-frame clones only, with some absent. The sample has approximately 450,000 clones, 90% seen once. Trimming took off 0 bases at V and 5 bases at J, with 16 bases between the two ends. From germline, CDR1 is LGHNA and CDR2 YSLEER. The CDR3 is made up of 16 amino acids.

This material consisted of peripheral blood, taken in a trial of Ad26.COV2.S vaccine versus placebo. The TCR was taken from a person aged 18-60 years who received the Ad26.COV2.S COVID-19 vaccine or a placebo. V usage is TRBV4-3 and J usage is TRBJ1-2; D remains ambiguous. The CDR3 protein is CASSQESGRTFYGYTF. The CDR3 region has the DNA TGCGCCAGCAGCCAAGAGTCGGGCCGAACATTTTATGGCTACACCTTC.